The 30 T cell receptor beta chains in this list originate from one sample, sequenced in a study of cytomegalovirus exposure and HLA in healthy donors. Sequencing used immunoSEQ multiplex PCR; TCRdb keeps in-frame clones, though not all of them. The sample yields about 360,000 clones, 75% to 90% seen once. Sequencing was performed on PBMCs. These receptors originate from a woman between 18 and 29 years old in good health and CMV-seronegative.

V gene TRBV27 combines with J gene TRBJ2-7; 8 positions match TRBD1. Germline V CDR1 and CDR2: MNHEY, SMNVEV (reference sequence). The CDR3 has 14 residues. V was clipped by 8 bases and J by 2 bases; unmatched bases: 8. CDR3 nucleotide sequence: TGTGCCAGCTCCCTCACGACAGGGGCCTACGAGCAGTACTTC. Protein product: CASSLTTGAYEQYF.

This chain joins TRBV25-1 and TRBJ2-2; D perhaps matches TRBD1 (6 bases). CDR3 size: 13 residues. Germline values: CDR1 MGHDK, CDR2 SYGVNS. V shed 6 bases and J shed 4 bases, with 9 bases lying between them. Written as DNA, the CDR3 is TGTGCCAGCAGACAGGGAGTCACCGGGGAGCTGTTTTTT. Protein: CASRQGVTGELFF. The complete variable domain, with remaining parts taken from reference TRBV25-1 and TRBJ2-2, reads EADIYQTPRYLVIGTGKKITLECSQTMGHDKMYWYQQDPGMELHLIHYSYGVNSTEKGDLSSESTVSRIRTEHFPLTLESARPSHTSQYLCASRQGVTGELFFGEGSRLTVL.

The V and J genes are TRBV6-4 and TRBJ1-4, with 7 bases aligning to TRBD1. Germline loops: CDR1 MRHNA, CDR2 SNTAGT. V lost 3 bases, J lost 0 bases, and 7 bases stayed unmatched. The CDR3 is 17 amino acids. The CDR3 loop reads CASSEPWDSTTNEKLFF. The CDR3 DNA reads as TGTGCCAGCAGTGAGCCCTGGGACAGCACAACTAATGAAAAACTGTTTTTT.

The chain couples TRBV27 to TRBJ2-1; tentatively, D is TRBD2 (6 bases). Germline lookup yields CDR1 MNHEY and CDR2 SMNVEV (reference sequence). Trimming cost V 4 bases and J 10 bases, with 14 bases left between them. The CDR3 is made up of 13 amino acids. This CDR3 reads CASSSGADYEQFF. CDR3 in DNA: TGTGCCAGCAGTTCGGGAGCTGACTACGAGCAGTTCTTC.

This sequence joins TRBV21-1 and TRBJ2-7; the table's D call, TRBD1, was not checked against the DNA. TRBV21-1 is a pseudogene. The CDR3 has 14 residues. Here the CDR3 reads CARERGHHSYEQYF. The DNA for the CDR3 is TGTGCCCGAGAAAGGGGCCACCACTCCTACGAGCAGTACTTC.

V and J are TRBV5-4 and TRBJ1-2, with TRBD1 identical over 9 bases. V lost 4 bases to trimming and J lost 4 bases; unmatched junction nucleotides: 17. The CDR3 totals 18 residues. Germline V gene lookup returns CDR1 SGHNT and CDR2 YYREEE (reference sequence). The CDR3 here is CASSTTGQGYRLRYGYTF. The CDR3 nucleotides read TGTGCCAGCAGCACCACGGGACAGGGATACCGCCTTCGCTATGGCTACACCTTC.

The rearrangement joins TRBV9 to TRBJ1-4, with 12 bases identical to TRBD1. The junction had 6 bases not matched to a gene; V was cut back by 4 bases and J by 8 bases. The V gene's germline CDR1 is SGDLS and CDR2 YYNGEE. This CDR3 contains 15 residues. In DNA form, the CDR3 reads TGTGCCAGCAGCCCGGGACAGGGGGCAGGAGAAAAACTGTTTTTT. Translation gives CASSPGQGAGEKLFF.

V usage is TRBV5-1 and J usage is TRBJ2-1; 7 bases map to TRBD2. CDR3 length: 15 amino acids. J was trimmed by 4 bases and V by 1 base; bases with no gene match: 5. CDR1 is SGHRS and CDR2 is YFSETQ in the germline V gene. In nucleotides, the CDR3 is TGCGCCAGCAGCTTGAGTGGCGGGGGTTACAATGAGCAGTTCTTC. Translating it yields CASSLSGGGYNEQFF.

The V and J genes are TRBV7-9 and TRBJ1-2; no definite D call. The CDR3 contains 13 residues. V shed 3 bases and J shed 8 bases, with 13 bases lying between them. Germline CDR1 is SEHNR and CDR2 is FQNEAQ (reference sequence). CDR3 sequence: CASSFEVSSGYTF. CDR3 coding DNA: TGTGCCAGCAGCTTCGAGGTATCCAGCGGCTACACCTTC.

CDR3 sequence: CASGLGTSGPPSTDTQYF. The CDR3 DNA reads as TGTGCTAGTGGTTTGGGGACTAGCGGCCCACCTAGCACAGATACGCAGTATTTT. The V call is TRBV12-5, the J call TRBJ2-3; 10 bases are a match to TRBD2. This CDR3 region has 18 residues. Unmatched junction bases numbered 7, after V lost 1 base and J lost 0 bases. The germline V gene has CDR1 LGHNT and CDR2 FRNRAP.

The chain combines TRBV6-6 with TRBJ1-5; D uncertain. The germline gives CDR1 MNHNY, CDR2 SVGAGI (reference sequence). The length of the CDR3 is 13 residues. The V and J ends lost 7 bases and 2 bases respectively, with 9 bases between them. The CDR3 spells CASTLLGNQPQHF. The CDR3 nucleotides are TGTGCCAGCACCCTACTGGGCAATCAGCCCCAGCATTTT.

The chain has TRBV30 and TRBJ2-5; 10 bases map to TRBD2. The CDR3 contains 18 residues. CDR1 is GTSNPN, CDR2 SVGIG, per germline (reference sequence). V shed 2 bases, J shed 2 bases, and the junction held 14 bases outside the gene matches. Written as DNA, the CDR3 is TGTGCCTGGAGTACTATCCGTAAACTAGCGGGGAGTCAAGAGACCCAGTACTTC. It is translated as CAWSTIRKLAGSQETQYF. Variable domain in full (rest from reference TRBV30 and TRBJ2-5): SQTIHQWPATLVQPVGSPLSLECTVEGTSNPNLYWYRQAAGRGLQLLFYSVGIGQISSEVPQNLSASRPQDRQFILSSKKLLLSDSGFYLCAWSTIRKLAGSQETQYFGPGTRLLVL.

Here the CDR3 reads CASSQGQGADEQYF. CDR3 coding DNA: TGTGCCAGCAGCCAGGGACAGGGGGCGGACGAGCAGTACTTC. V and J are TRBV5-6 and TRBJ2-7, with 12 bases fitting TRBD1. The CDR3 spans 14 residues. The ends lost 4 bases at V and 5 bases at J; junction bases unmatched: 4. Germline V lookup: CDR1 SGHDT, CDR2 YYEEEE.

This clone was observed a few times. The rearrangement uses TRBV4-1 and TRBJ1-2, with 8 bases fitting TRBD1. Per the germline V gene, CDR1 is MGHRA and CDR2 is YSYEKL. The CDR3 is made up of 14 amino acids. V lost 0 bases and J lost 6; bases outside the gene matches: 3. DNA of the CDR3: TGCGCCAGCAGCCAAGAACCAGGGGGCAATGGCTACACCTTC. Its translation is CASSQEPGGNGYTF.

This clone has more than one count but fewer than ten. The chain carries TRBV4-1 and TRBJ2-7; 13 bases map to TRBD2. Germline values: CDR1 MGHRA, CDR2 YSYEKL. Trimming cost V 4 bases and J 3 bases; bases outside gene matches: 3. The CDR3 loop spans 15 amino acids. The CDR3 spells CASSPGLAGDYEQYF. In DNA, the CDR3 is TGCGCCAGCAGCCCCGGACTAGCGGGGGACTACGAGCAGTACTTC.

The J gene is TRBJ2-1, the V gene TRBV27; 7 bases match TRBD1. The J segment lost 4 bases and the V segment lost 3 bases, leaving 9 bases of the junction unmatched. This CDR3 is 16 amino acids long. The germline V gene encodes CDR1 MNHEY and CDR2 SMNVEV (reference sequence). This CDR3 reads CASSLRGRGRYNEQFF. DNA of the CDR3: TGTGCCAGCAGTTTGAGGGGAAGGGGGCGTTACAATGAGCAGTTCTTC.

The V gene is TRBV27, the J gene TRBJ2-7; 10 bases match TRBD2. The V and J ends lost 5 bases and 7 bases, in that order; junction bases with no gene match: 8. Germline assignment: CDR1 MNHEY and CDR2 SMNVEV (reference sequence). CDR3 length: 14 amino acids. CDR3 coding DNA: TGTGCCAGCAGTGGACTAGCGGCTAATCAGGAGCAGTACTTC. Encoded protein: CASSGLAANQEQYF.

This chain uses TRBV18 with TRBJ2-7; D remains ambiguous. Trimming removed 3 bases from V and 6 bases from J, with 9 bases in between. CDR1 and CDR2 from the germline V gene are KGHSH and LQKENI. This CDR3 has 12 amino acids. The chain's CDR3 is CASSPRGSEQYF. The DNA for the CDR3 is TGTGCCAGCTCACCCCGAGGATCCGAGCAGTACTTC.

The CDR3 bases are TGTGCCAGCAGCTTCGGACAAAGCCTTCAAGAGACCCAGTACTTC. As protein: CASSFGQSLQETQYF. The V and J genes are TRBV11-2 and TRBJ2-5, with a possible D match to TRBD1 (5 bases). This CDR3 has 15 amino acids. The V end was cut by 3 bases, the J end by 2 bases, with 13 bases between. The germline V gene encodes CDR1 SGHAT and CDR2 FQNNGV.

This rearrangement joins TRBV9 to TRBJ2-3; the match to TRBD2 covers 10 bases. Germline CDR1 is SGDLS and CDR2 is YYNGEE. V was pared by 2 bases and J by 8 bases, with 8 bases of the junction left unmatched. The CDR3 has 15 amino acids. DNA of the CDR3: TGTGCCAGCAGCGTCCAAGCGGGAGGGCAGGTTACGCAGTATTTT. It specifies CASSVQAGGQVTQYF.

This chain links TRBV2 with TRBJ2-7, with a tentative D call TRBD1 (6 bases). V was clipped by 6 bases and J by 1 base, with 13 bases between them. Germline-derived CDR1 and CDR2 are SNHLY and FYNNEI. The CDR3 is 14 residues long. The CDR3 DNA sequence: TGTGCCAGCAGCCCCACAGGGAATTCCTACGAGCAGTACTTC. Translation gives CASSPTGNSYEQYF.

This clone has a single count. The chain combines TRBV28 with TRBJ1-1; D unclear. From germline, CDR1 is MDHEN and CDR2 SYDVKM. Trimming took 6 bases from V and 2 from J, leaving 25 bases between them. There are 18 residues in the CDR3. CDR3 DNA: TGTGCCAGCAGGAGGGTTGGCAGCAGGCATACCAGCAACACTGAAGCTTTCTTT. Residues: CASRRVGSRHTSNTEAFF.

CDR3 residues: CASSLTTGNNEQFF. The CDR3 nucleotides read TGTGCCAGCAGCCTTACGACAGGAAACAATGAGCAGTTCTTC. The chain links TRBV11-2 to TRBJ2-1; maybe TRBD1 (6 bases). Germline assignment: CDR1 SGHAT and CDR2 FQNNGV. The CDR3 has 14 amino acids. V lost 5 bases and J 5 bases, leaving 13 bases between the germline ends.

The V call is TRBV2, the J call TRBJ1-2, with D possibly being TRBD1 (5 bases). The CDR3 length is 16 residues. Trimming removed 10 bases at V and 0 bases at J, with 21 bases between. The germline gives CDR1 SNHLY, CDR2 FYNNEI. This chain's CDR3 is CATARDGFETNYGYTF. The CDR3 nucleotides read TGTGCCACAGCGCGGGACGGCTTTGAGACTAACTATGGCTACACCTTC.

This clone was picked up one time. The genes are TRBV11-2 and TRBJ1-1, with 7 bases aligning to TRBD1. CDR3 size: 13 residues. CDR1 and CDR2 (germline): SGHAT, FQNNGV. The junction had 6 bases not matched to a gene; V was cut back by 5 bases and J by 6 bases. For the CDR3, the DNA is TGTGCCAGCAGCCAACTGACAGGGCCTGAAGCTTTCTTT. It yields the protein CASSQLTGPEAFF.

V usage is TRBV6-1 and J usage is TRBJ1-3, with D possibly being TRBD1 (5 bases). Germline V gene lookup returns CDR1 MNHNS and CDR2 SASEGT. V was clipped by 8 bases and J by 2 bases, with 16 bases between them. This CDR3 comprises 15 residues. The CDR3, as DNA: TGTGCCAGCTCGTCCCAAGGGGTGCCTGGAAACACCATATATTTT. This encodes CASSSQGVPGNTIYF.

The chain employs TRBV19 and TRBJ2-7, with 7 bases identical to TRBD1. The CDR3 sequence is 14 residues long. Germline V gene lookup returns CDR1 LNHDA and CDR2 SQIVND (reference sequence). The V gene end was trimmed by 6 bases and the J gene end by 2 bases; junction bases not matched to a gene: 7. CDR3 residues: CASRKRQGAYEQYF. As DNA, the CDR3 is TGTGCCAGTAGGAAGAGACAGGGTGCCTACGAGCAGTACTTC.

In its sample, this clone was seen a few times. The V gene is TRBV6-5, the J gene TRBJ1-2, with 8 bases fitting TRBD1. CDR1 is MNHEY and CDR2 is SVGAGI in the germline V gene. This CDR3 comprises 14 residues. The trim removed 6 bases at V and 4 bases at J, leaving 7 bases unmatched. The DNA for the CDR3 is TGTGCCAGCAGACTCGGACAGGGCATCTATGGCTACACCTTC. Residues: CASRLGQGIYGYTF.

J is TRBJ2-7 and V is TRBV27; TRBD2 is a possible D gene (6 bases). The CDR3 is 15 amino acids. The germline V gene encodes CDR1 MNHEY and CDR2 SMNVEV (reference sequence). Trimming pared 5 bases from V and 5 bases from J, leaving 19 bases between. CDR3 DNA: TGTGCCAGCAGTACCCGGGACTCCCGGGACCACGAGCAGTACTTC. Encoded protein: CASSTRDSRDHEQYF.

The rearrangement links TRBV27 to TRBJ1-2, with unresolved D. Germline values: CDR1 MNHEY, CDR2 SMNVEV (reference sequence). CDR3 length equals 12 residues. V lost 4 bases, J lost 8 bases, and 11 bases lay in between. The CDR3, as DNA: TGTGCCAGCAGTTCCATTCGCGGGGGCTACACCTTC. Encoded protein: CASSSIRGGYTF.